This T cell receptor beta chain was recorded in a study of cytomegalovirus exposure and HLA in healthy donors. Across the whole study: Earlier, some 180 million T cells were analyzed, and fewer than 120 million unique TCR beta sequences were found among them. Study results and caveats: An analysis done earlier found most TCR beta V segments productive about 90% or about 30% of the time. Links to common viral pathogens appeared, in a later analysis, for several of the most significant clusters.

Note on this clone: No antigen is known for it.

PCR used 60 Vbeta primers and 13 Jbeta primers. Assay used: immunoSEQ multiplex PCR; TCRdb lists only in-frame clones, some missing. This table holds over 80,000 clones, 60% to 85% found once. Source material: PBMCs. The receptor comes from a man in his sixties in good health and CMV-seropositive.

The CDR3 loop is CASRGRGVPGNTIYF. DNA for the CDR3: TGTGCCAGCAGAGGGCGGGGGGTGCCTGGAAACACCATATATTTT. The J gene is TRBJ1-3, the V gene TRBV7-9, with D possibly being TRBD1 (5 bases). The length of the CDR3 is 15 residues. V shed 6 bases and J shed 2 bases, with 14 bases lying between them. Germline CDR1 reads SEHNR; CDR2 reads FQNEAQ (reference sequence).